Below, 10 T cell receptor beta chains from the same sample are listed, as sequenced in a study of post-analysis software for immune sequencing data. Study-wide findings and caveats: TRBV5-6, TRBV5-1 and TRBV20-1 belonged to a set of a handful of TRBV segments that were more frequent in patients than controls.

No antigen is known for these receptors. cDNA libraries for TCR beta contained unique molecular identifiers. TCRdb redid the calling of the PCR reads with MiXCR, one entry per CDR3 protein. The table includes roughly 620,000 distinct CDR3 sequences, around 47% detected once. Source material: blood. These receptors were collected from a girl aged 5-17 years with multiple sclerosis.

The chain links TRBV12-3 or TRBV12-4 to TRBJ2-5; D remains ambiguous. The CDR3 spans 14 residues. The V end was cut by 4 bases, the J end by 5 bases, with 14 bases between. The CDR3 loop is CASSCSRARETQYF. In DNA form, the CDR3 reads TGTGCCAGCAGTTGCTCAAGGGCGCGGGAGACCCAGTACTTC.

The J gene is TRBJ2-1, the V gene TRBV29-1; D possibly corresponds to TRBD2 (5 bases). The germline gives CDR1 SQVTM, CDR2 ANQGSEA. CDR3 length: 14 amino acids. Trimming took 3 bases from V and 0 from J, leaving 9 bases between them. This CDR3 is CSVDGVLSYNEQFF. CDR3 nucleotides: TGCAGCGTTGACGGGGTACTCTCCTACAATGAGCAGTTCTTC.

For the CDR3, the DNA is TGTGCCAGCAGCTTAGGACCCGGGAGGACTCACAATGAGCAGTTCTTC. It translates to CASSLGPGRTHNEQFF. V is TRBV13 and J is TRBJ2-1; 7 nucleotides match TRBD2. The V gene end was trimmed by 0 bases and the J gene end by 5 bases; junction bases not matched to a gene: 7. Germline values: CDR1 PRHDT, CDR2 FYEKMQ (reference sequence). The CDR3 has 16 amino acids.

CDR3 protein: CASSRTGVYNEQFF. Here the CDR3 DNA reads TGTGCCAGCAGCCGGACAGGGGTTTACAATGAGCAGTTCTTC. V is TRBV12-3 or TRBV12-4 and J is TRBJ2-1; the match to TRBD1 covers 9 bases. V was pared by 6 bases and J by 4 bases, with 4 bases of the junction left unmatched. CDR3 length equals 14 residues.

The chain is built from TRBV9 and TRBJ2-5; no clear D gene. The ends were cut back, 2 bases at V and 1 base at J, with 9 bases in the middle. Germline CDR1 is SGDLS and CDR2 is YYNGEE. The CDR3 is 14 amino acids. CDR3 protein: CASSVGVGQETQYF. As DNA, the CDR3 is TGTGCCAGCAGCGTCGGAGTAGGCCAAGAGACCCAGTACTTC.

This clonotype was detected a few times. The rearrangement uses TRBV5-1 and TRBJ2-1; tentatively, D is TRBD1 (6 bases). Germline CDR1 reads SGHRS; CDR2 reads YFSETQ. Trimming removed 3 bases from V and 8 bases from J, with 9 bases in between. The CDR3 length is 12 residues. The chain's CDR3 is CASSYGTHEQFF. The CDR3 DNA follows: TGCGCCAGCAGCTACGGGACACATGAGCAGTTCTTC.

The chain couples TRBV3-1 to TRBJ2-1, with TRBD2 matching over 8 bases. The V gene end was trimmed by 1 base and the J gene end by 6 bases; junction bases not matched to a gene: 5. The CDR3 is 15 amino acids. Per the germline V gene, CDR1 is LGHDT and CDR2 is YNNKEL (reference sequence). CDR3 coding DNA: TGTGCCAGCAGCCAAGGAACGGGAGGGGGCAATGAGCAGTTCTTC. Encoded protein: CASSQGTGGGNEQFF.

V is TRBV7-8 and J is TRBJ1-2; tentatively, D is TRBD1 (6 bases). V lost 2 bases to trimming and J lost 4 bases, with 17 bases between them. CDR1 SGHVS and CDR2 FQNEAQ come from the germline V gene. CDR3 length equals 16 residues. CDR3 DNA sequence: TGTGCCAGCAGCTTAAACCGTACAGGGTTCGGCTATGGCTACACCTTC. Amino acid sequence: CASSLNRTGFGYGYTF.

This rearrangement joins TRBV7-9 to TRBJ2-5; D is uncertain. The J call may be faulty, since TRBJ2-7 better matches the DNA end. This CDR3 spans 15 amino acids. Germline assignment: CDR1 SEHNR and CDR2 FQNEAQ (reference sequence). CDR3 DNA: TGTGCCAGCAGCTTAAGAGGAGACGGGTCCTACGAGCAGTACTTC. Its protein is CASSLRGDGSYEQYF.

J is TRBJ2-1 and V is TRBV29-1; 12 bases agree with TRBD1. The CDR3 has 21 residues. CDR1 is SQVTM, CDR2 ANQGSEA, per germline. Trimming took 1 base from V and 5 from J; bases not matched to a gene: 21. CDR3 nucleotide sequence: TGCAGCGTTGAAGTGGAAATGGCTAGAAGGGACAGGGGGCCGCGCGACAATGAGCAGTTCTTC. It is translated as CSVEVEMARRDRGPRDNEQFF.